The 25 T cell receptor beta chains presented below share a single source sample, sequenced in a study of blood T cell repertoires in COVID-19. Method: immunoSEQ multiplex PCR; TCRdb's copy keeps in-frame clones and lacks some. The table includes 150,000 to 200,000 clones, approximately 86% detected once. The sample consisted of peripheral blood. These TCRs come from a man in his 70s with acute or convalescent COVID-19.

This chain joins TRBV7-3 and TRBJ1-1; D not resolved. Germline loops: CDR1 SGHTA, CDR2 FQGTGA. The V end lost 8 bases, the J end lost 0 bases, and 10 bases lay between the germline ends. The CDR3 totals 13 residues. The CDR3 DNA reads as TGTGCCAGCCGATTTGACATGAACACTGAAGCTTTCTTT. Encoded protein: CASRFDMNTEAFF.

V usage is TRBV10-2 and J usage is TRBJ1-1; tentative D call: TRBD1 (6 bases). Trimming removed 3 bases at V and 5 bases at J, with 10 bases between. This CDR3 has 13 amino acids. In germline, CDR1 is WSHSY, CDR2 SAAADI. CDR3 amino acids: CASSEGRGTEAFF. The DNA of the CDR3 is TGCGCCAGCAGTGAAGGCAGGGGAACTGAAGCTTTCTTT.

The J gene is TRBJ2-1, the V gene TRBV5-1; D is perhaps TRBD1 (6 bases). Trimming shortened V by 0 bases and J by 6 bases, and 7 bases separated the two germline ends. Germline V gene lookup returns CDR1 SGHRS and CDR2 YFSETQ. This CDR3 is built from 13 residues. CDR3 sequence: CASSLGQANEQFF. The CDR3 nucleotides are TGCGCCAGCAGCTTGGGACAGGCCAATGAGCAGTTCTTC.

A single count supports this clone. The DNA for the CDR3 is TGTGCCAGCAGCTCCGCGACAGGGCACAATGAGCAGTTCTTC. Amino acids: CASSSATGHNEQFF. The V and J genes are TRBV13 and TRBJ2-1, with 7 bases that match TRBD1. V lost 4 bases to trimming and J lost 5 bases; unmatched junction nucleotides: 5. The germline gives CDR1 PRHDT, CDR2 FYEKMQ (reference sequence). This CDR3 is 14 amino acids long. Looking up the rest from reference TRBV13 and TRBJ2-1 gives the full variable domain: AAGVIQSPRHLIKEKRETATLKCYPIPRHDTVYWYQQGPGQDPQFLISFYEKMQSDKGSIPDRFSAQQFSDYHSELNMSSLELGDSALYFCASSSATGHNEQFFGPGTRLTVL.

The V gene is TRBV7-9, the J gene TRBJ2-7; 12 nucleotides align to TRBD2. V shed 2 bases and J 6 bases; nucleotides not matched to a gene: 11. The V gene's germline CDR1 is SEHNR and CDR2 FQNEAQ (reference sequence). The CDR3 covers 17 residues. CDR3 DNA: TGTGCCAGCAGCTTAAGTACTAGCGGGAGGAACCCTTTCGAGCAGTACTTC. This codes for CASSLSTSGRNPFEQYF.

The chain is built from TRBV24-1 and TRBJ2-5, with 8 bases identical to TRBD1. CDR1 and CDR2 from the germline V gene are KGHDR and SFDVKD. CDR3 length equals 14 residues. Trimming at V came to 4 bases and at J to 5 bases, leaving 5 bases not matched to a gene. The CDR3 DNA follows: TGTGCCACCAGTGAGGCAGGGGGCCGGGAGACCCAGTACTTC. This sequence encodes CATSEAGGRETQYF.

This chain connects TRBV5-1 to TRBJ2-2, with D tentatively TRBD2 (5 bases). V dropped 0 bases and J dropped 3 bases, with 9 bases sitting between them. The CDR3 covers 15 residues. The germline gives CDR1 SGHRS, CDR2 YFSETQ. CDR3 sequence reads: CASSLGFGDTGELFF. The CDR3 nucleotides read TGCGCCAGCAGCTTGGGGTTCGGGGACACCGGGGAGCTGTTTTTT.

V gene TRBV19 combines with J gene TRBJ1-4, with 8 bases matching TRBD1. The CDR3 is 13 residues long. Trimming removed 6 bases from V and 6 bases from J; junction bases left unmatched: 3. The V gene's germline CDR1 is LNHDA and CDR2 SQIVND (reference sequence). The CDR3: CASRGQGDEKLFF. DNA of the CDR3: TGTGCCAGTAGAGGACAGGGCGATGAAAAACTGTTTTTT.

This rearrangement joins TRBV30 to TRBJ1-5; the match to TRBD1 covers 7 bases. The germline CDR1 and CDR2 sequences are GTSNPN and SVGIG (reference sequence). This CDR3 contains 15 residues. With V trimmed by 0 bases and J by 2 bases, 4 bases remained unmatched. The DNA for the CDR3 is TGTGCCTGGAGTGTAGGTGGGACAGGCAATCAGCCCCAGCATTTT. It encodes CAWSVGGTGNQPQHF.

This chain uses TRBV28 with TRBJ1-4, with 8 positions matching TRBD1. V shed 5 bases and J 8 bases; nucleotides not matched to a gene: 7. The germline CDR1 and CDR2 sequences are MDHEN and SYDVKM. The CDR3 has 14 amino acids. CDR3 bases: TGTGCCAGCAGTATTTTTCGACAGGGGGAAAAACTGTTTTTT. Translating gives CASSIFRQGEKLFF.

The sample holds a few counts of this clone. The chain employs TRBV6-2 or TRBV6-3 and TRBJ2-2; perhaps TRBD1 as D (6 bases). Trimming removed 2 bases at V and 10 bases at J, with 14 bases between. Germline V CDR1 and CDR2: MNHEY, SVGEGT. The length of the CDR3 is 14 residues. The CDR3 sequence is CASSYTQTGMELFF. CDR3 DNA: TGTGCCAGCAGTTACACCCAAACAGGGATGGAGCTGTTTTTT.

This clone has just a few counts. CDR3 in amino acids: CASSRPGLAGIYEQYF. CDR3 DNA: TGTGCCAGTAGTAGACCGGGACTAGCGGGAATCTACGAGCAGTACTTC. The chain joins TRBV19 to TRBJ2-7; 13 bases match TRBD2. The V segment lost 4 bases and the J segment 3 bases; nucleotides outside the gene matches: 6. This CDR3 region has 16 residues. From germline, CDR1 is LNHDA and CDR2 SQIVND (reference sequence).

The J gene is TRBJ1-2, the V gene TRBV3-1 (or the pseudogene TRBV3-2); D might be TRBD1 (5 bases). The CDR3 is 15 residues long. CDR1 and CDR2 (germline): LGHDT, YNNKEL (reference sequence). Trimming shortened V by 4 bases and J by 3 bases, and 15 bases separated the two germline ends. CDR3 sequence: CASSLTPLGHYGYTF. The CDR3 nucleotides are TGTGCCAGCAGCCTCACCCCGCTGGGGCACTATGGCTACACCTTC.

The DNA of the CDR3 is TGTGCCAGCAGTTTAGGGACTAGAAATGAGCAGTTCTTC. It codes for CASSLGTRNEQFF. The chain carries TRBV28 and TRBJ2-1; 8 bases map to TRBD2. Trimming removed 2 bases from V and 7 bases from J; junction bases left unmatched: 1. The CDR3 spans 13 residues. Germline CDR1 and CDR2: MDHEN and SYDVKM.

This chain uses TRBV3-1 (or the pseudogene TRBV3-2) with TRBJ1-5, with D unresolved. The germline gives CDR1 LGHDT, CDR2 YNNKEL (reference sequence). CDR3 length: 14 amino acids. The V and J ends lost 1 base and 7 bases respectively, with 11 bases between them. The CDR3 sequence: CASSQVGVEQPQHF. CDR3 coding DNA: TGTGCCAGCAGCCAAGTCGGGGTGGAACAGCCCCAGCATTTT.

The chain employs TRBV9 and TRBJ2-1; D might be TRBD1 (6 bases). The V end was cut by 4 bases, the J end by 3 bases, with 17 bases between. CDR1 SGDLS and CDR2 YYNGEE come from the germline V gene. The CDR3 has 16 residues. Written as DNA, the CDR3 is TGTGCCAGCAGCAGAGAAACAGGGTACGGCTACAATGAGCAGTTCTTC. Encoded protein: CASSRETGYGYNEQFF.

This chain connects TRBV28 to TRBJ2-1; 8 positions match TRBD2. The CDR3 is made up of 15 amino acids. CDR1 and CDR2 from the germline V gene are MDHEN and SYDVKM. Trimming cost V 4 bases and J 9 bases; bases outside gene matches: 11. The CDR3 protein is CASSSLTGGAGEQFF. CDR3 DNA sequence: TGTGCCAGCAGTTCTCTTACGGGGGGGGCCGGTGAGCAGTTCTTC.

This chain uses TRBV5-1 with TRBJ2-5; weak D call: TRBD2 (7 bases). Trimming removed 2 bases at V and 4 bases at J, with 21 bases between. Germline V gene data show CDR1 as SGHRS and CDR2 as YFSETQ. The CDR3 totals 17 residues. This CDR3 is CASSLNPRGATGETQYF. DNA of the CDR3: TGCGCCAGCAGCTTAAACCCACGGGGGGCGACGGGAGAGACCCAGTACTTC.

J is TRBJ2-3 and V is TRBV4-2; 7 bases map to TRBD1. Germline V gene lookup returns CDR1 LGHNA and CDR2 YNFKEQ. The junction had 19 bases not matched to a gene; V was cut back by 1 base and J by 0 bases. The CDR3 extends over 21 amino acids. The CDR3 spells CASSQVPGRGGARGSTDTQYF. The CDR3 region has the DNA TGTGCCAGCAGCCAAGTTCCCGGTCGAGGGGGCGCGAGGGGGAGCACAGATACGCAGTATTTT.

The V gene is TRBV6-5, the J gene TRBJ1-3, with D possibly matching TRBD1 (5 bases). Germline values: CDR1 MNHEY, CDR2 SVGAGI. V lost 7 bases and J 8 bases, leaving 21 bases between the germline ends. This CDR3 has 15 amino acids. CDR3 nucleotides: TGTGCCAGCAAGATGACAGCCACGTTCGGAGACACCATATATTTT. Amino acid sequence: CASKMTATFGDTIYF.

Only one count was recorded for this clone. This rearrangement joins TRBV11-2 to TRBJ2-2; TRBD2 is a possible D gene (6 bases). Looked up from germline, CDR1 is SGHAT and CDR2 is FQNNGV. V was clipped by 3 bases and J by 3 bases, with 14 bases between them. The CDR3 is made up of 16 amino acids. CDR3 amino acids: CASSLTPGVYTGELFF. Here the CDR3 DNA reads TGTGCCAGCAGCTTGACCCCGGGAGTCTACACCGGGGAGCTGTTTTTT.

The V call is TRBV14, the J call TRBJ1-1, with 8 bases matching TRBD1. In germline, CDR1 is SGHDN, CDR2 FVKESK. This CDR3 comprises 15 residues. Trimming cost V 3 bases and J 5 bases; bases outside gene matches: 8. CDR3 coding DNA: TGTGCCAGCAGCCAGGTCCAGGGGGCGAGGACTGAAGCTTTCTTT. It codes for CASSQVQGARTEAFF. The full variable domain, its missing parts supplied by reference TRBV14 and TRBJ1-1, is EAGVTQFPSHSVIEKGQTVTLRCDPISGHDNLYWYRRVMGKEIKFLLHFVKESKQDESGMPNNRFLAERTGGTYSTLKVQPAELEDSGVYFCASSQVQGARTEAFFGQGTRLTVV.

The V and J genes are TRBV21-1 and TRBJ2-3; the table assigns TRBD1, which was not confirmed against the DNA. TRBV21-1 is noted as a pseudogene. The CDR3 runs 16 residues. The CDR3 nucleotides are TGTGCCAGGTCTGGGGGACGACAGGGGAGGACAGATACGCAGTATTTT. It specifies CARSGGRQGRTDTQYF.

The chain couples TRBV7-8 to TRBJ1-6, with TRBD1 identical over 7 bases. CDR1 SGHVS and CDR2 FQNEAQ come from the germline V gene. The trim removed 4 bases at V and 9 bases at J, leaving 9 bases unmatched. This CDR3 contains 15 residues. The CDR3 is CASSSTQGVLSPLHF. DNA for the CDR3: TGTGCCAGCAGCTCGACTCAGGGGGTTCTTTCACCCCTCCACTTT. The full variable domain, rest sourced from reference TRBV7-8 and TRBJ1-6, is GAGVSQSPRYKVAKRGQDVALRCDPISGHVSLFWYQQALGQGPEFLTYFQNEAQLDKSGLPSDRFFAERPEGSVSTLKIQRTQQEDSAVYLCASSSTQGVLSPLHFGNGTRLTVT.

The chain joins TRBV18 to TRBJ1-1, with 7 bases that match TRBD1. Trimming removed 6 bases from V and 3 bases from J; junction bases left unmatched: 7. The V gene's germline CDR1 is KGHSH and CDR2 LQKENI. There are 14 residues in the CDR3. This chain's CDR3 is CASSPTGADTEAFF. CDR3 DNA: TGTGCCAGCTCGCCAACAGGGGCGGACACTGAAGCTTTCTTT.